This TCR beta chain was obtained from a study of blood T cell repertoires in COVID-19. At the level of the study: Sites across the United States, Italy and Spain contributed samples from acute and convalescent COVID-19. Nucleic acid was either cDNA or gDNA, and it came from T cells, B-cell-depleted T cells, or PBMCs.

Germline loops: CDR1 MNHEY, CDR2 SVGEGT. J was trimmed by 2 bases and V by 5 bases; bases with no gene match: 4. This CDR3 spans 15 amino acids. Patients in Seattle were enrolled during active infection, then followed longitudinally. In the authors' methods: The authors estimated nucleated cell counts from reference gene primer amplification. Sequencing used immunoSEQ multiplex PCR; TCRdb keeps in-frame clones, though not all of them. For V, J and clone size, that table is used; D and trimming come from the DNA. The table lists 540,000 or so clones, roughly nine tenths of them singletons. The chain carries TRBV6-2 or TRBV6-3 and TRBJ2-5, with 11 positions matching TRBD2. Material for sequencing was peripheral blood. The TCR comes from a woman between 45 and 60 years old with COVID-19, enrolled during active disease. CDR3 sequence reads: CASSNLAGGQETQYF. The CDR3 DNA reads TGTGCCAGCAGTAATCTAGCGGGGGGACAAGAGACCCAGTACTTC.